The 27 T cell receptor beta chains below all came from one sample that was sequenced in a study of T-cell reconstitution after alpha-beta-depleted transplantation in children. Preparation of the TCRbeta library used unique molecular identifiers. MiXCR was run by TCRdb on the PCR reads, yielding one entry per CDR3 protein. The sample holds a few hundred thousand distinct CDR3 sequences, over 10% seen once. The sample was PBMCs, mostly from graft donor cells, taken 360 days after TCRalphabeta/CD19-depleted stem cell transplant. The receptors derive from a male patient aged 10 to 17 who had a stem cell transplant for acute myeloid leukemia, so the T cells may come from the graft donor.

The chain is built from TRBV28 and TRBJ2-7, with no clear D. In germline, CDR1 is MDHEN, CDR2 SYDVKM. V was clipped by 6 bases and J by 4 bases, with 19 bases between them. The CDR3 loop spans 15 amino acids. CDR3 nucleotides: TGTGCCAGCAGCGAGAGGACCGGCGTGGGATACGAGCAGTACTTC. As protein: CASSERTGVGYEQYF.

The CDR3 DNA is TGTGCCAGCAGCTTGGCACTAGCGGGATCCTTTGTGATGAATGAGCAGTTCTTC. It encodes CASSLALAGSFVMNEQFF. The chain uses TRBV5-5 and TRBJ2-1, with TRBD2 identical over 10 bases. V lost 0 bases to trimming and J lost 7 bases; unmatched junction nucleotides: 13. CDR3 length: 18 residues. Germline CDR1 reads SGHKS; CDR2 reads YYEKEE (reference sequence).

The sample holds a few counts of this clonotype. The chain combines TRBV28 with TRBJ2-5, with 8 bases matching TRBD2. CDR3 length equals 17 residues. Trimming at V came to 5 bases and at J to 3 bases, leaving 14 bases not matched to a gene. Germline values: CDR1 MDHEN, CDR2 SYDVKM. The CDR3 here is CASSLPVGRLAKETQYF. The CDR3 DNA follows: TGTGCCAGCAGTCTACCGGTGGGTCGACTAGCGAAAGAGACCCAGTACTTC.

The chain recombines TRBV29-1 with TRBJ1-1; 10 bases align to TRBD1. V lost 1 base, J lost 1 base, and 0 bases stayed unmatched. Germline V gene lookup returns CDR1 SQVTM and CDR2 ANQGSEA. The CDR3 is made up of 14 amino acids. In DNA form, the CDR3 reads TGCAGCGTTGAAGGGGACAGGGGGAACACTGAAGCTTTCTTT. It specifies CSVEGDRGNTEAFF.

This clonotype appeared once. CDR3 sequence reads: CASSPSTASSTYTQYF. CDR3 nucleotides: TGTGCCAGCAGCCCATCCACGGCGTCTAGCACATATACGCAGTATTTT. V is TRBV12-1 and J is TRBJ2-3. TRBV12-1 is recorded as a pseudogene. There are 16 residues in the CDR3.

This clonotype was found many times. The rearrangement joins TRBV29-1 to TRBJ1-2; 7 nucleotides match TRBD1. This CDR3 spans 13 amino acids. V gave up 1 base and J gave up 5 bases; unmatched junction bases: 4. Germline CDR1 and CDR2: SQVTM and ANQGSEA. The CDR3 DNA is TGCAGCGTTGAAGGCGGGACAGAGTATGGCTACACCTTC. Amino acids: CSVEGGTEYGYTF.

This clonotype was picked up many times. The chain recombines TRBV5-1 with TRBJ2-5; 10 bases match TRBD2. This CDR3 has 15 amino acids. The trim removed 2 bases at V and 3 bases at J, leaving 4 bases unmatched. CDR1 and CDR2 (germline): SGHRS, YFSETQ. Here the CDR3 DNA reads TGCGCCAGCAGCTTTACTAGCGGGATCGAAGAGACCCAGTACTTC. Protein product: CASSFTSGIEETQYF.

In this sample, this clonotype turned up many times. This chain connects TRBV28 to TRBJ1-2; D is perhaps TRBD1 (6 bases). V lost 2 bases and J lost 9, with 13 bases in between. The CDR3 extends over 13 amino acids. The germline CDR1 and CDR2 sequences are MDHEN and SYDVKM. The DNA of the CDR3 is TGTGCCAGCAGTTTACCGGGGGGCGCGCGCTACACCTTC. Translating gives CASSLPGGARYTF.

Only a few counts were recorded for this clonotype. This chain links TRBV29-1 with TRBJ2-7; tentatively, D is TRBD1 or TRBD2 (7 bases each). This CDR3 is 14 amino acids long. V was shortened by 6 bases and J by 7 bases, with 22 bases between the two germline ends. CDR1 SQVTM and CDR2 ANQGSEA come from the germline V gene. CDR3 in DNA: TGCAGCGTAGATACGGGAGGTCAGGGGGGGGAGCAGTACTTC. Translating gives CSVDTGGQGGEQYF.

The chain recombines TRBV20-1 with TRBJ2-1, with TRBD2 matching over 7 bases. The CDR3 runs 15 residues. The V segment lost 7 bases and the J segment 5 bases; nucleotides outside the gene matches: 14. Germline CDR1 is DFQATT and CDR2 is SNEGSKA (reference sequence). CDR3 in amino acids: CSDVDGPAGNNEQFF. CDR3 DNA sequence: TGCAGTGACGTCGATGGGCCAGCGGGAAACAATGAGCAGTTCTTC.

This clonotype has at least ten counts. This chain links TRBV7-3 with TRBJ2-3; the match to TRBD2 covers 8 bases. This CDR3 region has 16 residues. CDR1 is SGHTA and CDR2 is FQGTGA in the germline V gene. Losses at the gene ends were 1 base for V and 9 bases for J; bases not matched to a gene: 12. In DNA, the CDR3 is TGTGCCAGCAGCTTAATAGCGGGGCCAGGGGAGGGGACGCAGTATTTT. It is translated as CASSLIAGPGEGTQYF.

The V gene is TRBV6-2 or TRBV6-3, the J gene TRBJ2-5; TRBD2 agrees at 14 bases. Germline V lookup: CDR1 MNHEY, CDR2 SVGEGT. The CDR3 length is 15 residues. With V trimmed by 8 bases and J by 6 bases, 8 bases remained unmatched. For the CDR3, the DNA is TGTGCCAGCCGACCTGGGACTAGCGGGAGACAGACCCAGTACTTC. It encodes CASRPGTSGRQTQYF.

The table lists this clonotype with a few counts. The rearrangement uses TRBV7-2 and TRBJ2-1; 10 bases agree with TRBD2. V shed 6 bases and J 2 bases; nucleotides not matched to a gene: 10. The CDR3 consists of 17 residues. The germline gives CDR1 SGHTA, CDR2 FQGNSA. This chain's CDR3 is CASRTFSGRNTYNEQFF. As DNA, the CDR3 is TGTGCCAGCAGGACTTTTAGCGGGAGGAATACCTACAATGAGCAGTTCTTC.

The rearrangement uses TRBV29-1 and TRBJ1-3; TRBD1 is a possible D gene (5 bases). Germline assignment: CDR1 SQVTM and CDR2 ANQGSEA. Between the trimmed V and J ends, which lost 4 bases and 0 bases, there was a span of 16 bases. The CDR3 has 16 residues. CDR3 protein: CSVGFGGANSGNTIYF. CDR3 DNA sequence: TGCAGCGTTGGTTTCGGAGGGGCCAACTCTGGAAACACCATATATTTT. The entire variable domain, with the rest obtained from reference TRBV29-1 and TRBJ1-3, is as follows: SAVISQKPSRDICQRGTSLTIQCQVDSQVTMMFWYRQQPGQSLTLIATANQGSEATYESGFVIDKFPISRPNLTFSTLTVSNMSPEDSSIYLCSVGFGGANSGNTIYFGEGSWLTVV.

The rearrangement uses TRBV29-1 and TRBJ2-7; TRBD1 matches at 11 bases. Germline lookup yields CDR1 SQVTM and CDR2 ANQGSEA. The length of the CDR3 is 14 residues. The junction had 12 bases not matched to a gene; V was cut back by 7 bases and J by 7 bases. In nucleotides, the CDR3 is TGCAGCGCTCGGACAGGGGGCGCACCTCGGGAGCAGTACTTC. Residues: CSARTGGAPREQYF.

This clonotype showed up many times. The chain employs TRBV6-5 and TRBJ2-2; D is undetermined. This CDR3 has 14 residues. V lost 4 bases and J 8 bases, leaving 14 bases between the germline ends. Germline V gene sequence: CDR1 MNHEY, CDR2 SVGAGI. CDR3 sequence (DNA): TGTGCCAGCAGTTTTCTGGACCGTCCGGGGGAGCTGTTTTTT. It codes for CASSFLDRPGELFF.

This chain joins TRBV9 and TRBJ2-7, with 7 positions matching TRBD2. The V segment lost 4 bases and the J segment 2 bases; nucleotides outside the gene matches: 9. Germline CDR1 and CDR2: SGDLS and YYNGEE. The CDR3 spans 15 residues. CDR3 nucleotide sequence: TGTGCCAGCAGCTACGCGGGAGTGGGGACCTACGAGCAGTACTTC. Its translation: CASSYAGVGTYEQYF.

J is TRBJ2-7 and V is TRBV27, with 10 bases aligning to TRBD2. Unmatched junction bases numbered 7, after V lost 8 bases and J lost 6 bases. This CDR3 region has 13 residues. Germline V lookup: CDR1 MNHEY, CDR2 SMNVEV (reference sequence). CDR3 amino acids: CASSSGRAGEQYF. The CDR3 nucleotides are TGTGCCAGCTCAAGCGGGAGGGCCGGCGAGCAGTACTTC.

The CDR3 region is CASSLIINTGELFF. CDR3 in DNA: TGTGCCAGCAGCTTAATCATCAACACCGGGGAGCTGTTTTTT. The gene calls are TRBV7-3 and TRBJ2-2; D is uncertain. The germline V gene encodes CDR1 SGHTA and CDR2 FQGTGA. This CDR3 has 14 amino acids. Trimming shortened V by 1 base and J by 2 bases, and 5 bases separated the two germline ends.

This clonotype was recorded many times. The rearrangement joins TRBV6-2 or TRBV6-3 to TRBJ2-2, with D possibly matching TRBD1 (6 bases). V was pared by 5 bases and J by 0 bases, with 7 bases between. The CDR3 is 14 residues long. Germline CDR1 MNHEY, CDR2 SVGEGT. CDR3 loop: CASSRTANTGELFF. The CDR3 nucleotides read TGTGCCAGCAGTAGGACAGCGAACACCGGGGAGCTGTTTTTT.

The J gene is TRBJ2-1, the V gene TRBV15, with a possible D match to TRBD2 (5 bases). The CDR3 is made up of 16 amino acids. CDR1 LNHNV and CDR2 YYDKDF come from the germline V gene (reference sequence). Trimming took off 1 base at V and 2 bases at J, with 12 bases between the two ends. The CDR3 loop reads CATSRASPYTYNEQFF. CDR3 coding DNA: TGTGCCACCAGCAGAGCTAGCCCCTACACCTACAATGAGCAGTTCTTC.

This clonotype was counted between two and nine times. V and J are TRBV20-1 and TRBJ2-3, with 7 positions matching TRBD2. This CDR3 is built from 16 residues. Germline CDR1 reads DFQATT; CDR2 reads SNEGSKA (reference sequence). Trimming cost V 0 bases and J 3 bases; bases outside gene matches: 9. CDR3 in DNA: TGCAGTGCTAGAGATCCGGCGGGAGTCAGTACAGATACGCAGTATTTT. Translated, it gives CSARDPAGVSTDTQYF.

The rearrangement links TRBV7-2 to TRBJ2-1; 14 nucleotides agree with TRBD2. With 6 bases clipped from V and 7 bases from J, the junction kept 8 bases outside the gene matches. The CDR3 spans 16 residues. Per germline, CDR1 SGHTA and CDR2 FQGNSA. CDR3 bases: TGTGCCAGCAGGCTCTCCGGGACTAGCGGGAGTAATGAGCAGTTCTTC. It specifies CASRLSGTSGSNEQFF.

This clonotype was seen just once. This chain joins TRBV6-2 or TRBV6-3 and TRBJ2-1; D may be TRBD2 (5 bases). Germline CDR1 is MNHEY and CDR2 is SVGEGT. Trimming took 6 bases from V and 10 from J, leaving 10 bases between them. CDR3 size: 11 residues. In DNA form, the CDR3 reads TGTGCCAGCAGACTAGGGCAGGAGCAGTTCTTC. Residues: CASRLGQEQFF.

This clonotype has only a few counts. The chain combines TRBV6-1 with TRBJ1-5; 9 nucleotides match TRBD1. The CDR3 runs 16 residues. J was trimmed by 1 base and V by 6 bases; bases with no gene match: 7. Germline assignment: CDR1 MNHNS and CDR2 SASEGT. The CDR3 region is CASRKTGGWSNQPQHF. CDR3 nucleotide sequence: TGTGCCAGCAGAAAAACAGGGGGCTGGAGCAATCAGCCCCAGCATTTT.

This clonotype was recorded a few times. V and J are TRBV20-1 and TRBJ2-4; TRBD1 matches 9 bases. Trimming took 6 bases from V and 9 from J; bases not matched to a gene: 12. The germline V gene encodes CDR1 DFQATT and CDR2 SNEGSKA (reference sequence). The CDR3 consists of 14 residues. CDR3 sequence: CSAGVPGQGGIQYF. The CDR3 nucleotides are TGCAGTGCAGGGGTCCCGGGACAGGGCGGCATTCAGTACTTC.

This clonotype was detected once. Being one base from a much bigger clone, this may be a read error. J is TRBJ2-7 and V is TRBV24-1; TRBD2 matches 10 bases. This CDR3 spans 16 amino acids. CDR1 is KGHDR, CDR2 SFDVKD, per germline. The CDR3 spells CGTSDPLRGLASEQYF. The CDR3 DNA is TGTGGCACCAGTGATCCACTCAGGGGACTAGCGTCCGAGCAGTACTTC.